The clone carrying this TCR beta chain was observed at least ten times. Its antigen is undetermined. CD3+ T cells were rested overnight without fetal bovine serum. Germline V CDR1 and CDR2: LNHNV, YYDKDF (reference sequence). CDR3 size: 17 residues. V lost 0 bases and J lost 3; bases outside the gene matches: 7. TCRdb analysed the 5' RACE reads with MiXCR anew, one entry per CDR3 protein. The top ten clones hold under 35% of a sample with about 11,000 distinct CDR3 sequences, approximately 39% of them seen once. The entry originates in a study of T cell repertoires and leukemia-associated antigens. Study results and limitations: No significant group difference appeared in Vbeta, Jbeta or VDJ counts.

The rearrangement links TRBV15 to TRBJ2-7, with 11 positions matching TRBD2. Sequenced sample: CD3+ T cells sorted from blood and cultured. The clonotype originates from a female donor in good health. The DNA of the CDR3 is TGTGCCACCAGCAGAGATTTAACCGGGACTAGCGGCTACGAGCAGTACTTC. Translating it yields CATSRDLTGTSGYEQYF.